These T cell receptor beta chains were read from a single sample in a study of blood T cell repertoires in COVID-19. Profiling relied on immunoSEQ multiplex PCR, and the TCRdb table lists in-frame clones only, not all of them. Of about 260,000 clones listed, about nine tenths are singletons. Input material: PBMCs or T cells enriched from blood (not recorded which). The receptors come from a woman between 40 and 50 years old with acute COVID-19. CDR3s include the opening cysteine and the closing phenylalanine or tryptophan. A D gene is named only where the DNA matches it firmly.

CDR3 protein	V gene	J gene	CDR3 length	D gene
CSGGQGDGYTF	TRBV29-1	TRBJ1-2	11	TRBD1
CASSSRDRGQRSSYNEQFF	TRBV19	TRBJ2-1	19	TRBD1
CASSSPGGELFF	TRBV7-9	TRBJ2-2	12	-
CATRESYNEQFF	TRBV15	TRBJ2-1	12	-
CASSALGQGFVEQFF	TRBV25-1	TRBJ2-1	15	TRBD1
CAITSSGRADGEQFF	TRBV10-3	TRBJ2-1	15	TRBD2
CASSRARQGNSYNSPLHF	TRBV11-2	TRBJ1-6	18	-
CSVEKGRGGDEQFF	TRBV29-1	TRBJ2-1	14	TRBD1
CASSSSPYNEQFF	TRBV12-3/TRBV12-4	TRBJ2-1	13	-
CASSMVASRIMNTEAFF	TRBV7-8	TRBJ1-1	17	-
CASSFNRLIAFF	TRBV5-8	TRBJ1-1	12	-
CASSPRQGAGELFF	TRBV18	TRBJ2-2	14	TRBD1
CASGSTPGGFYNSPLHF	TRBV12-5	TRBJ1-6	17	TRBD1
CASRPQGITGELFF	TRBV6-5	TRBJ2-2	14	-
CAWSNGLVNEQFF	TRBV30	TRBJ2-1	13	TRBD2
CASSQTQGSYEQYF	TRBV11-2	TRBJ2-7	14	-
CASSGQGASTEAFF	TRBV5-1	TRBJ1-1	14	TRBD1
CASSLAWAEAGYTF	TRBV7-2	TRBJ1-2	14	-
CASRNPRGTEAFF	TRBV27	TRBJ1-1	13	-
CASREGTANTEAFF	TRBV5-1	TRBJ1-1	14	TRBD1
CASSAGTSEEQYF	TRBV7-9	TRBJ2-7	13	TRBD2
CASSLGASGTDTQYF	TRBV5-1	TRBJ2-3	15	-
CASRSNTDTQYF	TRBV2	TRBJ2-3	12	-
CASRATEYNSPLHF	TRBV3-1/TRBV3-2	TRBJ1-6	14	-
CASSFRGGTAEAFF	TRBV7-9	TRBJ1-1	14	-
CASSPRQGISTDTQYF	TRBV7-8	TRBJ2-3	16	TRBD1
CASSRTTGGNQPQHF	TRBV7-9	TRBJ1-5	15	TRBD1
CASSRSEREFNNEQFF	TRBV7-9	TRBJ2-1	16	TRBD2
CASSLAPGHNTGELFF	TRBV7-8	TRBJ2-2	16	-
CARQLIQTYNEQFF	TRBV19	TRBJ2-1	14	-
CATSRGRQGNHGYTF	TRBV15	TRBJ1-2	15	TRBD1
CASSPEVATFTGELFF	TRBV9	TRBJ2-2	16	-
CASSLFLGTGGGNTEAFF	TRBV27	TRBJ1-1	18	TRBD1
CASTRGAVNTIYF	TRBV11-2	TRBJ1-3	13	-
CASSPRTGTGYGYTF	TRBV7-9	TRBJ1-2	15	TRBD1
CASRYGPNTEAFF	TRBV6-5	TRBJ1-1	13	-
CASSDAGGRRAFYSNQPQHF	TRBV2	TRBJ1-5	20	-
CASSPATDTATNEKLFF	TRBV4-1	TRBJ1-4	17	-
CASSPLDVTGYGNTIYF	TRBV18	TRBJ1-3	17	TRBD1
CASSLERGLASHEQYF	TRBV5-6	TRBJ2-7	16	TRBD2
CASSLVGPYNEQFF	TRBV28	TRBJ2-1	14	-
CASSLRGGQGFGTDTQYF	TRBV5-1	TRBJ2-3	18	TRBD1
CASSWASPETQYF	TRBV5-1	TRBJ2-5	13	-
CASSQTSGSGYEQFF	TRBV3-1/TRBV3-2	TRBJ2-1	15	TRBD2
CASGTGVDQPQHF	TRBV7-2	TRBJ1-5	13	TRBD1
CATSRDSQGTTEAFF	TRBV15	TRBJ1-1	15	-
CAISEAGQGPGNTIYF	TRBV10-3	TRBJ1-3	16	TRBD1
CASSFGPSYWGYTF	TRBV27	TRBJ1-2	14	-
CASSGSEDRGLSSTDTQYF	TRBV18	TRBJ2-3	19	TRBD1
CASSVQSGEHGYTF	TRBV9	TRBJ1-2	14	-
CASSRSGGETQYF	TRBV5-1	TRBJ2-5	13	-
CASRVANSNQPQHF	TRBV28	TRBJ1-5	14	-
CASTQQLSSYEQYF	TRBV2	TRBJ2-7	14	-
CASSLKAERADTQYF	TRBV28	TRBJ2-3	15	-
CASSEYKGGETQYF	TRBV25-1	TRBJ2-5	14	-
CASSSQGYDLPGNTIYF	TRBV19	TRBJ1-3	17	-
CASKQSGGLSTDTQYF	TRBV27	TRBJ2-3	16	-
CASSGTGGTDTQYF	TRBV11-3	TRBJ2-3	14	TRBD1
CASSPTTSRVETQYF	TRBV18	TRBJ2-5	15	-